A selection of T cell receptor beta chains follows, all from one sample in a study of T cell repertoires in cytomegalovirus infection. Each CDR3 protein gets one entry after TCRdb re-called the reads with MiXCR. The sample yields some 500,000 distinct CDR3 sequences, roughly a third seen once. The antigens for these receptors are not known. The sample was cultured PBMCs, taken from culture after CMV antigen stimulation. All receptors come from a human donor in good health (CMV status not recorded). Some clones in this sample may be carry-over from other donors' samples. CDR3s include the opening cysteine and the closing phenylalanine or tryptophan.

J,V,CDR3
TRBJ2-1,TRBV12-3/TRBV12-4,CASSLSSGEQFF
TRBJ1-5,TRBV30,CAWSVRQRNQPQHF
TRBJ2-7,TRBV6-2/TRBV6-3,CASSYATEYEQYF
TRBJ2-3,TRBV4-1,CASSPRQGGPDTQYF
TRBJ2-7,TRBV6-5,CASSLGTGRHEQYF
TRBJ2-1,TRBV4-3,CASSQDEGYEQFF
TRBJ1-1,TRBV12-3/TRBV12-4,CASSLRGGAEAFF
TRBJ2-3,TRBV12-3/TRBV12-4,CASRGGVSTDTQYF
TRBJ1-1,TRBV12-3/TRBV12-4,CASSPTGGEAFF
TRBJ1-3,TRBV7-9,CASSLAQGDSSGNTIYF
TRBJ1-2,TRBV20-1,CSATPGQGRYGYTF
TRBJ1-4,TRBV30,CAWSPLLPTTTNEKLFF
TRBJ2-1,TRBV5-4,CASSPDTGLAHEQFF
TRBJ2-1,TRBV10-3,CAISGSGLAGGPHQHAEQFF
TRBJ1-1,TRBV7-2,CASSLDPGFTEAFF
TRBJ2-7,TRBV7-2,CASSLGLAGFSYEQYF
TRBJ1-4,TRBV19,CASSISPGQGDEKLFF
TRBJ2-5,TRBV20-1,CSAGPGGETQYF
TRBJ2-1,TRBV6-5,CASSYAQGGWNEQFF
TRBJ2-2,TRBV5-4,CASSSLGRGVNTGELFF
TRBJ1-2,TRBV24-1,CATSDLLQTGDYGYTF
TRBJ1-2,TRBV18,CASSRLDLGGYGYTF
TRBJ2-6,TRBV10-3,CAITPSGANVLTF
TRBJ2-1,TRBV4-1,CASSPGLQGYNEQFF
TRBJ2-1,TRBV7-2,CASSPLEGGQFF
TRBJ1-4,TRBV6-5,CASSEEGRMREKLFF
TRBJ2-1,TRBV14,CASRISGISYNEQFF